This TCR beta chain was found in a study of blood T cell repertoires in COVID-19. Looking at the study overall: Specimens from acute and convalescent COVID-19 originated in the United States, Italy and Spain. In each case, the material was cDNA or gDNA derived from T cells, B-cell-depleted T cells, or PBMCs.

The trim removed 5 bases at V and 3 bases at J, leaving 13 bases unmatched. From germline, CDR1 is LGHNT and CDR2 FRNRAP. The CDR3 is 17 amino acids. There are a few counts of this clone. As handled by the study authors: Reference gene primer amplification yielded estimated nucleated cell counts. The assay was immunoSEQ multiplex PCR, and TCRdb's table has in-frame clones only and misses some. For V, J and clone size, that table is used; D and trimming come from the DNA. Counted here are about 44,000 clones, around nine tenths occurring once; the ten biggest clones make up roughly 1.3%. Input material: peripheral blood. The chain uses TRBV12-5 and TRBJ1-5; TRBD1 matches 7 bases. This clonotype originated in a woman aged 40 to 50 with acute or convalescent COVID-19. Here the CDR3 reads CASGPRTGETSNQPQHF. In DNA form, the CDR3 reads TGTGCTAGTGGTCCCCGTACAGGGGAAACTTCCAATCAGCCCCAGCATTTT.